These T cell receptor beta chains were read from a single sample in a study of cytomegalovirus exposure and HLA in healthy donors. Clones were sequenced by immunoSEQ multiplex PCR, and TCRdb holds only the in-frame ones, with some missing. In all, the sample yields about 110,000 clones. Sequenced material: PBMCs. The source is a man younger than 45 in good health and CMV-seronegative. Each CDR3 is given with its conserved first and last residue. Fields, in order: CDR3 protein, V gene, J gene.

CDR3 protein: CASSLQGQSQETQYF
V gene: TRBV5-1
J gene: TRBJ2-5

CDR3 protein: CASSDLTGPNYGYTF
V gene: TRBV6-1
J gene: TRBJ1-2

CDR3 protein: CASSFVAGDTQYF
V gene: TRBV7-9
J gene: TRBJ2-3

CDR3 protein: CASSQTRQGGFYGYTF
V gene: TRBV7-8
J gene: TRBJ1-2

CDR3 protein: CASRDRGYEQYF
V gene: TRBV19
J gene: TRBJ2-7

CDR3 protein: CASSQDRDSLINYGYTF
V gene: TRBV4-2
J gene: TRBJ1-2

CDR3 protein: CASRMSYQGPNQPQHF
V gene: TRBV2
J gene: TRBJ1-5

CDR3 protein: CASSRSDWSSYNEQFF
V gene: TRBV4-3
J gene: TRBJ2-1

CDR3 protein: CASSELQGASYNSPLHF
V gene: TRBV6-1
J gene: TRBJ1-6

CDR3 protein: CASSGLDRRGYNEQFF
V gene: TRBV25-1
J gene: TRBJ2-1

CDR3 protein: CASSQPGQGYTGELFF
V gene: TRBV4-2
J gene: TRBJ2-2

CDR3 protein: CASSLGTGVQETQYF
V gene: TRBV7-9
J gene: TRBJ2-5

CDR3 protein: CAISDRTGGTDTQYF
V gene: TRBV10-3
J gene: TRBJ2-3

CDR3 protein: CASNSGQGLVTGELFF
V gene: TRBV7-6
J gene: TRBJ2-2

CDR3 protein: CAISREGAGAHEQYF
V gene: TRBV10-3
J gene: TRBJ2-7

CDR3 protein: CASSSVGGGNSPLHF
V gene: TRBV7-6
J gene: TRBJ1-6

CDR3 protein: CLALTNTEAFF
V gene: TRBV30
J gene: TRBJ1-1

CDR3 protein: CASSKGQGGVGTYNEQFF
V gene: TRBV5-4
J gene: TRBJ2-1

CDR3 protein: CASSRTTGTGGSPLHF
V gene: TRBV7-2
J gene: TRBJ1-6

CDR3 protein: CTSSSNGVGNTIYF
V gene: TRBV1
J gene: TRBJ1-3

CDR3 protein: CASSLAAASSYNEQFF
V gene: TRBV7-2
J gene: TRBJ2-1

CDR3 protein: CASSLASANGYTF
V gene: TRBV5-8
J gene: TRBJ1-2

CDR3 protein: CASKPGTGYNEQYF
V gene: TRBV28
J gene: TRBJ2-7

CDR3 protein: CASSPDQGLSYEQYF
V gene: TRBV18
J gene: TRBJ2-7

CDR3 protein: CASSEEVSTDTQYF
V gene: TRBV7-9
J gene: TRBJ2-3

CDR3 protein: CASSSNPTLSPEQYF
V gene: TRBV6-5
J gene: TRBJ2-7

CDR3 protein: CASSGLRDRGRPCEQYF
V gene: TRBV9
J gene: TRBJ2-7

CDR3 protein: CASSRVGTGNNEQFF
V gene: TRBV27
J gene: TRBJ2-1

CDR3 protein: CASSYRDRAPYNEQFF
V gene: TRBV6-5
J gene: TRBJ2-1

CDR3 protein: CASSSQGATEQFF
V gene: TRBV7-2
J gene: TRBJ2-1

CDR3 protein: CASSPRGLGSTDTQYF
V gene: TRBV4-1
J gene: TRBJ2-3

CDR3 protein: CASSLGQAQPQHF
V gene: TRBV5-6
J gene: TRBJ1-5

CDR3 protein: CASSQDSYGGSYEQYF
V gene: TRBV4-3
J gene: TRBJ2-7

CDR3 protein: CASSFPVAKNIQYF
V gene: TRBV7-9
J gene: TRBJ2-4

CDR3 protein: CASGLAADRGPSPLHF
V gene: TRBV12-5
J gene: TRBJ1-6

CDR3 protein: CASSLKTGPNTEAFF
V gene: TRBV5-1
J gene: TRBJ1-1

CDR3 protein: CASSQDRTVPYEQYF
V gene: TRBV4-2
J gene: TRBJ2-7

CDR3 protein: CAWSKGQGDSPLHF
V gene: TRBV30
J gene: TRBJ1-6

CDR3 protein: CAWRDTGGLRAFF
V gene: TRBV30
J gene: TRBJ1-1

CDR3 protein: CASRDSGTDTQYF
V gene: TRBV6-4
J gene: TRBJ2-3

CDR3 protein: CASSRDRDMQYF
V gene: TRBV2
J gene: TRBJ2-7

CDR3 protein: CASSSRWTGPVYNEQFF
V gene: TRBV7-9
J gene: TRBJ2-1

CDR3 protein: CATSGDNSGGPVRETQYF
V gene: TRBV15
J gene: TRBJ2-5

CDR3 protein: CASSFDRGRTNEQFF
V gene: TRBV7-2
J gene: TRBJ2-1

CDR3 protein: CASSGRLAGGPDTQYF
V gene: TRBV19
J gene: TRBJ2-3

CDR3 protein: CASTPSPGPNYGYTF
V gene: TRBV27
J gene: TRBJ1-2

CDR3 protein: CASSLLFGSSYNSPLHF
V gene: TRBV7-2
J gene: TRBJ1-6

CDR3 protein: CASSFSRGSEKLFF
V gene: TRBV11-2
J gene: TRBJ1-4

CDR3 protein: CASSLGQKGDNEQFF
V gene: TRBV4-3
J gene: TRBJ2-1

CDR3 protein: CASSLGQVWTSIPPYEQYF
V gene: TRBV2
J gene: TRBJ2-7